This T cell receptor beta chain was identified in a study of human T cells and chemical hapten exposure. The study's findings and limits: Relative to controls, expanded TCRs formed significantly more large CDR3 similarity clusters.

Comments on this clonotype: Its antigen remains unknown.

The CDR3 has 15 amino acids. Trimming removed 3 bases at V and 1 base at J, with 11 bases between. CDR1 is ENHRY and CDR2 is SYGVKD in the germline V gene. Individual cDNA molecules (in the library) carried attached unique molecular identifiers. MiXCR, run by TCRdb on the RACE reads, gives a single entry per CDR3 protein. The top ten hold about 2% of the sample, which has roughly 150,000 distinct CDR3 sequences, about a quarter seen once. Time point noted: patch test 3, about 24 weeks after DPC sensitization. Treatment indicated: therapeutic diphenylcyclopropenone sensitization with weekly scalp DPC. Sample donors consisted of patients with alopecia, aged 18 to 70 years, who were suitable for DPC.

This sequence joins TRBV10-3 and TRBJ2-3, with D possibly matching TRBD2 (6 bases). This sample comprised whole blood, obtained in connection with sensitization to the hapten diphenylcyclopropenone (DPC). This TCR was recovered from a woman under 30 with alopecia areata. Some clones in this sample may be carry-over from other donors' samples. The CDR3 DNA reads as TGTGCCATCAGTGACATGGGACTGGGCACAGATACGCAGTATTTT. It specifies CAISDMGLGTDTQYF.